This entry features one T cell receptor beta chain sequence. Antigen: not known. These data belong to a study of a mutant IDH1 vaccine in newly diagnosed glioma. Whole-study context: Treated patients comprised 62.5% males and about 40% females, mean age 40.4 years. The earlier regimen, radiotherapy, temozolomide, or both, was most often both.

Study-level findings and limits: Among top peripheral T cell clonotypes, changes seemed unrelated to pseudoprogression. Roughly 93% of patients showed vaccine-induced immune responses across multiple MHC alleles.

Time point denoted: baseline, week 1 (first vaccination visit). As for treatment: pre-vaccination baseline after standard-of-care therapy. Libraries were prepared by immunoSEQ multiplex PCR; TCRdb keeps only in-frame clonotypes and omits some of them. The sample contains about 32,000 clones, about four fifths of which appear only once. The germline V gene has CDR1 KGHSH and CDR2 LQKENI. The length of the CDR3 is 14 residues. V lost 2 bases, J lost 5 bases, and 3 bases stayed unmatched. Sequencing used PBMCs, obtained from a glioma patient treated with radiotherapy, temozolomide or both. The sequence derives from a man aged 25-45 years with glioma. The chain couples TRBV18 to TRBJ1-1; TRBD1 agrees at 9 bases. The CDR3 sequence: CASSPNRGQTEAFF. Here the CDR3 DNA reads TGTGCCAGCTCACCAAACAGGGGGCAAACTGAAGCTTTCTTT.